This record concerns one T cell receptor (beta chain) sequence. Its antigen is not known. TCRdb's copy holds only in-frame clones and misses some; the assay was immunoSEQ multiplex PCR. Seen here are around 28,000 clones, around 80% observed once, and the top ten hold roughly 6%. The entry originates in a study of T cell responses to AZD1222 COVID-19 vaccine. Across the study: Analyses pooled second doses at about 4 or about 12 weeks.

V trimming: 6 bases; J trimming: 5 bases; junction bases outside the gene matches: 8. The CDR3 sequence is 14 residues long. Germline CDR1 reads MNHEY; CDR2 reads SMNVEV (reference sequence). Study-level findings and limits: Among spike-specific TCRs, nearly half reportedly target unmutated variant regions. Increased Spike-specific TCR breadth and depth were observed after two AZD1222 doses.

This TCR was sampled from an adult in good health. The chain has TRBV27 and TRBJ2-5; TRBD2 matches 8 bases. The sequencing here drew on peripheral blood, taken on day 0 of AZD1222 vaccination. The CDR3: CASRRAGGGETQYF. The DNA for the CDR3 is TGTGCCAGCAGACGGGCGGGGGGCGGCGAGACCCAGTACTTC.